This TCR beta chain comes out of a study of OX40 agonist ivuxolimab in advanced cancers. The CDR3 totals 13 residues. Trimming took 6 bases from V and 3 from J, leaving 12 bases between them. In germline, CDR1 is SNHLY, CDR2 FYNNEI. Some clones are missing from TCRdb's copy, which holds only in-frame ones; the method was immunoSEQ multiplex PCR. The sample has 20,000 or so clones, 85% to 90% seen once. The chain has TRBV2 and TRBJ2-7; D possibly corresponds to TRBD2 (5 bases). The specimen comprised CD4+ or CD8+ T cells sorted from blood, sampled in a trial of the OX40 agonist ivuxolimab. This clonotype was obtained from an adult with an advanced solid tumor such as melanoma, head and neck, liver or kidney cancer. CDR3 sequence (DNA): TGTGCCAGCAGATCAAGCGGAGACTACGAGCAGTACTTC. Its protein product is CASRSSGDYEQYF.